The text below deals with one TCR beta chain. This sample is part of a study of blood T cell repertoires in COVID-19. As for the study in general: Nucleic acid was either cDNA or gDNA, and it came from T cells, B-cell-depleted T cells, or PBMCs.

Sequencing was performed with immunoSEQ multiplex PCR; in TCRdb, only in-frame clones are kept and a portion is missing. The sample records over 450,000 clones, roughly nine tenths being singletons. It was during active infection that Seattle patients were enrolled and then longitudinally followed. CDR1 and CDR2 from the germline V gene are GTSNPN and SVGIG (reference sequence). This CDR3 has 19 amino acids. The V and J ends lost 3 bases and 2 bases, in that order; junction bases with no gene match: 19. The receptor was derived from a woman aged 45 to 65 with COVID-19, enrolled during active disease. Sequencing used peripheral blood. The chain is built from TRBV30 and TRBJ2-1; 7 nucleotides align to TRBD1. The CDR3 here is CAWRGQAPSRYATYNEQFF. In DNA, the CDR3 is TGTGCCTGGAGAGGACAGGCCCCCTCTAGGTACGCTACCTACAATGAGCAGTTCTTC.